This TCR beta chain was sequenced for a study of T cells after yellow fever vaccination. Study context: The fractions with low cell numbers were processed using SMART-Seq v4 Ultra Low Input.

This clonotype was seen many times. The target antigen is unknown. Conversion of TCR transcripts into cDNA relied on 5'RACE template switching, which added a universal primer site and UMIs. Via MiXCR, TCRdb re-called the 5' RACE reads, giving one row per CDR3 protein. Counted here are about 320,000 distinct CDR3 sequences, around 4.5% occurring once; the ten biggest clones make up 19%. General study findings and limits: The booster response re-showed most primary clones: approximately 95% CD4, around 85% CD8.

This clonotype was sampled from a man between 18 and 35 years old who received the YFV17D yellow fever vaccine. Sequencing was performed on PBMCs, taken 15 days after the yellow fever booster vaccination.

The CDR3 region is CASSEDSRTGGLSEQFF. The CDR3 nucleotides read TGTGCCAGCAGTGAAGATTCAAGGACAGGGGGATTGAGTGAGCAGTTCTTC. The chain uses TRBV6-1 and TRBJ2-1, with 10 bases matching TRBD1. The CDR3 totals 17 residues. Germline V lookup: CDR1 MNHNS, CDR2 SASEGT. J was trimmed by 9 bases and V by 1 base; bases with no gene match: 12.